This is a list of T cell receptor beta chains from one sample in a study of cytomegalovirus exposure and HLA in healthy donors. Sequencing used immunoSEQ multiplex PCR; TCRdb keeps in-frame clones, though not all of them. There are 150,000 to 160,000 clones in the sample; approximately 84% occur only once, and less than 2.5% lies in the top ten. Sequencing input: PBMCs. The receptors were gathered from a woman younger than 35 in good health and CMV-seronegative. Each CDR3 is given with its conserved first and last residue. The D gene is left open where the match is weak. A clone size is listed for some rows: how often the clone was seen (once, few, many), or a class if it is expanded.

NA	TRBV7-2	TRBJ1-5	NA	CASSLEARGNQPQHF	TGTGCCAGCAGCTTAGAAGCCCGAGGCAATCAGCCCCAGCATTTT
NA	TRBV5-3	TRBJ1-2	few	CARSFGQGRMGYTF	TGTGCCAGAAGCTTCGGGCAGGGCAGAATGGGCTACACCTTC
TRBD2	TRBV9	TRBJ2-2	NA	CASSVVGTSGTTGELFF	TGTGCCAGCAGCGTAGTGGGGACTAGCGGAACCACCGGGGAGCTGTTTTTT
TRBD1	TRBV7-9	TRBJ2-2	NA	CASSEDRGNTGELFF	TGTGCCAGCAGCGAAGACAGGGGGAACACCGGGGAGCTGTTTTTT
NA	TRBV5-4	TRBJ1-1	few	CASSLVGEGNTEAFF	TGTGCCAGCAGCTTGGTAGGGGAGGGGAACACTGAAGCTTTCTTT
TRBD1	TRBV30	TRBJ1-5	few	CAWSVQGERPQHF	TGTGCCTGGAGTGTCCAGGGGGAAAGGCCCCAGCATTTT
TRBD1	TRBV12-5	TRBJ1-1	once	CASGLVQGTHSNTEAFF	TGTGCTAGTGGTTTGGTACAGGGGACGCATTCTAACACTGAAGCTTTCTTT
NA	TRBV5-1	TRBJ1-1	NA	CASSLSGGNTEAFF	TGCGCCAGCAGCTTATCTGGCGGAAACACTGAAGCTTTCTTT
NA	TRBV7-9	TRBJ2-2	NA	CSSSLGQPNTGELFF	TGTTCCAGCAGCCTCGGACAGCCGAACACCGGGGAGCTGTTTTTT
NA	TRBV5-6	TRBJ2-3	NA	CASSPRSDTQYF	TGTGCCAGCAGCCCTAGGTCAGATACGCAGTATTTT
NA	TRBV6-1	TRBJ1-5	NA	CASKGRQGSNQPQHF	TGTGCCAGCAAGGGGAGGCAGGGTAGCAATCAGCCCCAGCATTTT
TRBD2	TRBV6-1	TRBJ2-1	NA	CASSERLAAIIKFF	TGTGCCAGCAGTGAACGACTAGCGGCCATAATAAAGTTCTTC
TRBD2	TRBV6-5	TRBJ2-5	few	CASSSGTSGKETQYF	TGTGCCAGCAGCTCCGGGACTAGCGGGAAAGAGACCCAGTACTTC
NA	TRBV27	TRBJ2-5	NA	CASKEGFFETQYF	TGTGCCAGCAAGGAGGGTTTTTTCGAGACCCAGTACTTC
NA	TRBV28	TRBJ2-7	NA	CASRIDDSPYEQYF	TGTGCCAGCAGAATTGATGACAGTCCCTACGAGCAGTACTTC
NA	TRBV4-3	TRBJ1-2	NA	CASSPRGDYGYTF	TGCGCCAGCAGCCCCCGGGGGGACTATGGCTACACCTTC
NA	TRBV6-5	TRBJ2-7	NA	CASSTRASSYEQYF	TGTGCCAGCAGTACGAGGGCCTCCTCCTACGAGCAGTACTTC
TRBD1	TRBV30	TRBJ1-6	NA	CAWSTTGEAGDSPLHF	TGTGCCTGGAGTACTACAGGGGAGGCCGGGGATTCACCCCTCCACTTT
NA	TRBV9	TRBJ1-2	NA	CASSAVSRGYTF	TGTGCCAGCAGCGCTGTTTCCCGTGGCTACACCTTC
NA	TRBV10-3	TRBJ2-3	NA	CAIPPGYPDTQYF	TGTGCCATCCCCCCGGGTTACCCGGATACGCAGTATTTT
TRBD1	TRBV10-1	TRBJ1-4	NA	CASSPDRDREENEKLFF	TGCGCCAGCAGCCCGGACCGGGACAGGGAAGAGAACGAAAAACTGTTTTTT
NA	TRBV5-6	TRBJ2-6	NA	CASSEGFSSGANVLTF	TGTGCCAGCAGTGAGGGTTTTAGCTCTGGGGCCAACGTCCTGACTTTC
NA	TRBV5-1	TRBJ2-5	NA	CASSLGGGETQYF	TGCGCCAGCTCCCTGGGGGGAGGAGAGACCCAGTACTTC
NA	TRBV12-5	TRBJ2-7	NA	CASGLGLGYEQYF	TGTGCTAGTGGTTTGGGACTAGGGTACGAGCAGTACTTC
NA	TRBV18	TRBJ1-1	NA	CASSPRLQGLNTEAFF	TGTGCCAGCTCACCTCGTCTACAGGGTCTGAACACTGAAGCTTTCTTT
NA	TRBV7-9	TRBJ2-3	NA	CASSLDRDTDTQYF	TGTGCCAGCAGCTTAGACCGGGACACAGATACGCAGTATTTT
NA	TRBV15	TRBJ1-2	NA	CATSRESNYGYTF	TGTGCCACCAGCAGAGAATCGAACTATGGCTACACCTTC
TRBD2	TRBV13	TRBJ2-5	NA	CASSYPPVGGARETQYF	TGTGCCAGCAGCTACCCACCCGTCGGGGGGGCCCGGGAGACCCAGTACTTC